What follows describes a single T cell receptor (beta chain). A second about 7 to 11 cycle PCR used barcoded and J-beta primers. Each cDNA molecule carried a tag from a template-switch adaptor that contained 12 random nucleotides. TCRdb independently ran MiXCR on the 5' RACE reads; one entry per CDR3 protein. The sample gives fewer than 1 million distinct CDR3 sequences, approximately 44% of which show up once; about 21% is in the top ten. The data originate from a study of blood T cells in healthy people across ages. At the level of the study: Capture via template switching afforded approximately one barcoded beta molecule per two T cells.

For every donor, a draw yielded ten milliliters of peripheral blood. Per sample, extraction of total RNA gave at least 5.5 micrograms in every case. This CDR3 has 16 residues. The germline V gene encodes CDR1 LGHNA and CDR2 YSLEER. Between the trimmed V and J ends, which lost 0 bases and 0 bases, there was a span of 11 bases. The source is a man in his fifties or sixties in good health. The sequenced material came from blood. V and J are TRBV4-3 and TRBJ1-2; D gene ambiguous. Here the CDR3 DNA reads TGCGCCAGCAGCCAAGATAGGAGGGCTACTAACTATGGCTACACCTTC. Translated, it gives CASSQDRRATNYGYTF.